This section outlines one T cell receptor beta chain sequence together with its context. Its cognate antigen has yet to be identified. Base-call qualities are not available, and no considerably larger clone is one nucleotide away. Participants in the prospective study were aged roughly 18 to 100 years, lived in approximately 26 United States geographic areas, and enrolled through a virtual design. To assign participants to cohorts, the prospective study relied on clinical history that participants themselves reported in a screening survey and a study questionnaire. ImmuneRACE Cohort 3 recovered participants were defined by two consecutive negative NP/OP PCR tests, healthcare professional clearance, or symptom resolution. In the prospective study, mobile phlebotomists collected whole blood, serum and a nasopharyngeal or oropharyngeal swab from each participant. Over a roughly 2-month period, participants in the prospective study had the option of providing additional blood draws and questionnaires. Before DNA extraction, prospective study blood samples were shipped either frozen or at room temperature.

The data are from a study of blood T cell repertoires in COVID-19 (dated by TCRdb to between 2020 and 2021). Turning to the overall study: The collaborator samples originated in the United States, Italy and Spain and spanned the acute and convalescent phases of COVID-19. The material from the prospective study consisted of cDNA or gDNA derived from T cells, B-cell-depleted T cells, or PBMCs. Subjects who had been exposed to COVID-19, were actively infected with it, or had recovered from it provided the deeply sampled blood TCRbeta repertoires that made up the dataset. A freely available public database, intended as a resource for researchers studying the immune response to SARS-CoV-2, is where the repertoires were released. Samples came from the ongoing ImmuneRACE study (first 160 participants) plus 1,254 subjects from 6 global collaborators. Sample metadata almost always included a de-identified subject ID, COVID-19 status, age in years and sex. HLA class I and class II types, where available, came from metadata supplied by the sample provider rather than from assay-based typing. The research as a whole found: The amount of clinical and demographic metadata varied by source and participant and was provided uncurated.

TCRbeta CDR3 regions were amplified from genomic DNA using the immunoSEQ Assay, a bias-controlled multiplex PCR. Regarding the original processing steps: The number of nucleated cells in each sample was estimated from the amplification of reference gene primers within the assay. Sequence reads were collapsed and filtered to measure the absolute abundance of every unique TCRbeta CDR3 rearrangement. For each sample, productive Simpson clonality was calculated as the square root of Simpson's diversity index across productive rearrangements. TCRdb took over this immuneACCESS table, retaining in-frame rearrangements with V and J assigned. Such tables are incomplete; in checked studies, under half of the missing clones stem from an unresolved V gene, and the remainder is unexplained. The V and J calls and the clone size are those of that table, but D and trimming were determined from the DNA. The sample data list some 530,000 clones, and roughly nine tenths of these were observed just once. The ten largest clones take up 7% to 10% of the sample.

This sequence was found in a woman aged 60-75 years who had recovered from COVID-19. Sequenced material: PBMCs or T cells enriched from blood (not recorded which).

For the CDR3, the sequence is CASSLAGGQGENIQYF. In nucleotides, the sequence is TGCGCCAGCAGCTTGGCCGGGGGACAGGGGGAAAACATTCAGTACTTC. This receptor chain uses TRBV5-1 and TRBJ2-4, with 11 junctional bases fitting TRBD1. At the junction V is shortened by 0 bases and J by 5 bases; bases outside the gene matches: 4. The CDR3 numbers 16 residues from cysteine through phenylalanine. Here the CDR3 DNA is all that survives: 48 bases in frame from base 1. Looking up the germline V gene yields CDR1 SGHRS and CDR2 YFSETQ.